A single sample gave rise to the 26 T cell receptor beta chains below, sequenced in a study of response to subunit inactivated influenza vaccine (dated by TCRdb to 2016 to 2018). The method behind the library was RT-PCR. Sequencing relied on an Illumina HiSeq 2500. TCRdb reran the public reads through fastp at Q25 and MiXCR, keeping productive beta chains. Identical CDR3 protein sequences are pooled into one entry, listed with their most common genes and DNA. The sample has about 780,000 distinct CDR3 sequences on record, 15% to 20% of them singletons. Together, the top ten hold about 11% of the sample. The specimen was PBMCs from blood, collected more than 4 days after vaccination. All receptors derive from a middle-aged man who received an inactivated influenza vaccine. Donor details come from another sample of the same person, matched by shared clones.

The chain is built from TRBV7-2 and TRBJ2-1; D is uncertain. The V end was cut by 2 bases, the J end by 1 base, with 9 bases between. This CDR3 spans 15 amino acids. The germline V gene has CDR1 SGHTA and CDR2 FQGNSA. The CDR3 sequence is CASSLSAPSYNEQFF. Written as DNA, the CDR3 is TGTGCCAGCAGCTTATCAGCGCCTTCCTACAATGAGCAGTTCTTC.

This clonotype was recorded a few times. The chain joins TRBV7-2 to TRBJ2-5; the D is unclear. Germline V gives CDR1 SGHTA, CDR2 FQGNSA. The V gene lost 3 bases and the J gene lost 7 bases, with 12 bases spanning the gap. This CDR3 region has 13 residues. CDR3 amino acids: CASSFQELGTQYF. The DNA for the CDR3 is TGTGCCAGCAGCTTCCAAGAGTTGGGGACCCAGTACTTC.

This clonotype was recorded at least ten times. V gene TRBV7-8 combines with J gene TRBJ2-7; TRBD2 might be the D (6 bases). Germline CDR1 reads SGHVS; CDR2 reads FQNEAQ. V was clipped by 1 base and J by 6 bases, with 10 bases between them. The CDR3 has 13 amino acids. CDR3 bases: TGTGCCAGCAGCTTAGACCGGGGAGGCGAGCAGTACTTC. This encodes CASSLDRGGEQYF.

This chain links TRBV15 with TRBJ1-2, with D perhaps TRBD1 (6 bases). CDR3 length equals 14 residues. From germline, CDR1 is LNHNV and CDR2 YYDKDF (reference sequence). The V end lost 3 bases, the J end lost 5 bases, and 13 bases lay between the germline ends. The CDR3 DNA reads TGTGCCACCAGCAGGGAGACAGGAATTTATGGCTACACCTTC. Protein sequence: CATSRETGIYGYTF.

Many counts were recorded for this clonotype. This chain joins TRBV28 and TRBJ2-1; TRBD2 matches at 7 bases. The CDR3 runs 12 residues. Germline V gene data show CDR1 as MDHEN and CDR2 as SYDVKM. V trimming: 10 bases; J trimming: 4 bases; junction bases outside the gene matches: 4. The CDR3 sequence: CATGTTYNEQFF. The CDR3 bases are TGTGCCACCGGGACTACTTACAATGAGCAGTTCTTC.

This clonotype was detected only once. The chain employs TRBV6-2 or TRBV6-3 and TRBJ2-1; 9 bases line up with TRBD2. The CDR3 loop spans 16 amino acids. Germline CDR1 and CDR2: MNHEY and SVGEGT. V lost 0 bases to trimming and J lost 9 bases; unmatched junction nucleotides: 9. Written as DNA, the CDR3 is TGTGCCAGCAGTTACTCGGGTCTAGCGGGGTTTGGTGAGCAGTTCTTC. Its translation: CASSYSGLAGFGEQFF.

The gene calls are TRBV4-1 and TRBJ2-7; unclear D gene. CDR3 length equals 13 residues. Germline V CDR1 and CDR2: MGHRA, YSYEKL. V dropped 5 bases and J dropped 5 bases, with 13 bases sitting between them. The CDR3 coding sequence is TGCGCCAGCAGCAAATATCAGGTCCACGAGCAGTACTTC. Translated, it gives CASSKYQVHEQYF.

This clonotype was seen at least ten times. Written as DNA, the CDR3 is TGTGCCAGCAGCCTCGGGACAGGCGGCAAGACAGATACGCAGTATTTT. It encodes CASSLGTGGKTDTQYF. This chain links TRBV4-2 with TRBJ2-3; TRBD1 matches at 8 bases. V lost 4 bases to trimming and J lost 3 bases; unmatched junction nucleotides: 9. Germline V gene data show CDR1 as LGHNA and CDR2 as YNFKEQ. CDR3 length equals 16 residues.

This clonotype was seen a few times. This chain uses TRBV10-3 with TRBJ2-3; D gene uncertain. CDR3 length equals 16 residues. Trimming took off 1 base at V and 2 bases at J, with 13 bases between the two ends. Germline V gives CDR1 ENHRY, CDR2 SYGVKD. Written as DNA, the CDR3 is TGTGCCATCAGTGAGTGGAAGGACCTTTTCACAGATACGCAGTATTTT. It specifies CAISEWKDLFTDTQYF.

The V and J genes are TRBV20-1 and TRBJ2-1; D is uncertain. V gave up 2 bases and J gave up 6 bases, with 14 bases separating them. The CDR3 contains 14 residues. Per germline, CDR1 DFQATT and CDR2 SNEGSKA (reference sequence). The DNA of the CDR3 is TGCAGTGCTAGACCCCGGGTCCATGGCAATGAGCAGTTCTTC. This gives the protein CSARPRVHGNEQFF.

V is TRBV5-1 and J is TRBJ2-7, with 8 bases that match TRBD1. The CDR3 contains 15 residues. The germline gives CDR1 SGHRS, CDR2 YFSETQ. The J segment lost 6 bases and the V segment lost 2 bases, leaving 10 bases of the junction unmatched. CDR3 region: CASSFPDRVAGEQYF. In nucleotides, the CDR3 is TGCGCCAGCAGCTTTCCGGACAGGGTTGCCGGCGAGCAGTACTTC.

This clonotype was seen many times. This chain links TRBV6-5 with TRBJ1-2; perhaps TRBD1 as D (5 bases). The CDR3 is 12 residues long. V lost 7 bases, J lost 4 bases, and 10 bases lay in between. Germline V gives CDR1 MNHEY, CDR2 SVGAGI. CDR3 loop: CASTDGGYGYTF. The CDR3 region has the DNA TGTGCCAGCACCGATGGGGGCTATGGCTACACCTTC.

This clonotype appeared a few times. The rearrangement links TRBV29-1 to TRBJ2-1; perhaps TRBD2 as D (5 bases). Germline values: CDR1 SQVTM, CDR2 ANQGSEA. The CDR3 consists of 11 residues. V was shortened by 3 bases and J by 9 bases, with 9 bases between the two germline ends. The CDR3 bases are TGCAGCGTTGACAGCGGCGGTGAGCAGTTCTTC. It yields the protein CSVDSGGEQFF.

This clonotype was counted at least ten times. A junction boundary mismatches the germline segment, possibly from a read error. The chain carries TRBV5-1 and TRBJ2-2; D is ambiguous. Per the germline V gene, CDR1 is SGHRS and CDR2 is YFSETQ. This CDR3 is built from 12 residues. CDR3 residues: CASSLSAGELFF. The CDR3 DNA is TGTGCCAGCAGTTTAAGCGCCGGGGAGCTGTTTTTT.

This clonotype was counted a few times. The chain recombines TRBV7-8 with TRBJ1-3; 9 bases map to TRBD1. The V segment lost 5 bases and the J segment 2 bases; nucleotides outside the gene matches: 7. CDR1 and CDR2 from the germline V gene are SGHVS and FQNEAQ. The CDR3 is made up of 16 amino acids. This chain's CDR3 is CASSPSGTGTGNTIYF. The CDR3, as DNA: TGTGCCAGCAGCCCAAGCGGGACAGGGACTGGAAACACCATATATTTT.

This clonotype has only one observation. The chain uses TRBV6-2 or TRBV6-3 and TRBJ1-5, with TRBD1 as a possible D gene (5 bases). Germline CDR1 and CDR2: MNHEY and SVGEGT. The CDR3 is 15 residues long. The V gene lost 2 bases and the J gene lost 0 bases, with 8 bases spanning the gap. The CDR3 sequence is CASSYPTVSNQPQHF. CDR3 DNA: TGTGCCAGCAGTTACCCGACAGTTAGCAATCAGCCCCAGCATTTT.

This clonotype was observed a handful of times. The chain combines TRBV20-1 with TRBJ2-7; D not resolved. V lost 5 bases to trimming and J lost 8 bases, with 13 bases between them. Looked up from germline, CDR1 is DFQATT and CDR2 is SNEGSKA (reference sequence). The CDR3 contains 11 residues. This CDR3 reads CSALTRMQQYF. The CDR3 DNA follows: TGCAGTGCTCTGACCCGCATGCAGCAGTACTTC.

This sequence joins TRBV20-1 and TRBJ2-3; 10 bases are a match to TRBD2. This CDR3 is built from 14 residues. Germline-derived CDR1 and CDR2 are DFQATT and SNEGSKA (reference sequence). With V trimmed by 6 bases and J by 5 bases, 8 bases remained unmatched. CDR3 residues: CSAGLAGVVDTQYF. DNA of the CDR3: TGCAGTGCGGGGCTAGCGGGAGTTGTAGATACGCAGTATTTT.

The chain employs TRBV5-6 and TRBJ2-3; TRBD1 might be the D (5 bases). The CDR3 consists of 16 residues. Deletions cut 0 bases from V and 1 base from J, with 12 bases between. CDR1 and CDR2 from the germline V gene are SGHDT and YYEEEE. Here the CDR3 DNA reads TGTGCCAGCAGCTTGGATTGGGGCGCGGGCACAGATACGCAGTATTTT. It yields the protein CASSLDWGAGTDTQYF.

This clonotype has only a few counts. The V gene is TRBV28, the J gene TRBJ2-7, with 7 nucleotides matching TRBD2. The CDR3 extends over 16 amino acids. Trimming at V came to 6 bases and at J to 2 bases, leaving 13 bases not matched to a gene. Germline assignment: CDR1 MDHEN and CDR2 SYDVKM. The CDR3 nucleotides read TGTGCCAGCAGCGGCGTCGGCGGGAGCATACCCTACGAGCAGTACTTC. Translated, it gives CASSGVGGSIPYEQYF.

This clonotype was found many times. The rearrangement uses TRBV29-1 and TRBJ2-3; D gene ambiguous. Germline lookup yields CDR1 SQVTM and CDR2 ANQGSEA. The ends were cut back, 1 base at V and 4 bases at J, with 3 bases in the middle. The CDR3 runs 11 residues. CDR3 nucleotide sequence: TGCAGCGTTGAAGTCTCAGATACGCAGTATTTT. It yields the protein CSVEVSDTQYF.

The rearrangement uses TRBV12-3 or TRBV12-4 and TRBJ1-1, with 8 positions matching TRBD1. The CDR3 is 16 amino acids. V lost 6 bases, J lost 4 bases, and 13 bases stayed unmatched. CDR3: CASRPGTGKRTTEAFF. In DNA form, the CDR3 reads TGTGCCAGCAGGCCCGGGACAGGCAAACGAACCACTGAAGCTTTCTTT.

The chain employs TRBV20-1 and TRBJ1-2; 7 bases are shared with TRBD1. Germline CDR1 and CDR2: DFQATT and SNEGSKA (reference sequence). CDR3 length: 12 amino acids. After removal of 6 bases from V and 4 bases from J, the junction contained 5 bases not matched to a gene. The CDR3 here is CSAKGAGYGYTF. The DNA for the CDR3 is TGCAGTGCCAAGGGGGCTGGCTATGGCTACACCTTC.

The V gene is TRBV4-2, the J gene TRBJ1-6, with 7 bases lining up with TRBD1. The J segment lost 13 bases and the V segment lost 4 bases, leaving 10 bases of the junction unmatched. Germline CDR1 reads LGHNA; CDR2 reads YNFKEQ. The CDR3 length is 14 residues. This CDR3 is CASSLDRADGPLHF. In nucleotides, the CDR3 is TGTGCCAGCAGCCTCGACAGGGCCGACGGGCCCCTCCACTTT.

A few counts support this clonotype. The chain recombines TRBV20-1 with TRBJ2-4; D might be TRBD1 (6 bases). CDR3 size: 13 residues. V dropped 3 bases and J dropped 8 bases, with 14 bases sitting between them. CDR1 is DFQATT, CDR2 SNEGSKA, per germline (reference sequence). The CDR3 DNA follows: TGCAGTGCTAGGAAACAGGGACCGGACATTCAGTACTTC. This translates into CSARKQGPDIQYF.

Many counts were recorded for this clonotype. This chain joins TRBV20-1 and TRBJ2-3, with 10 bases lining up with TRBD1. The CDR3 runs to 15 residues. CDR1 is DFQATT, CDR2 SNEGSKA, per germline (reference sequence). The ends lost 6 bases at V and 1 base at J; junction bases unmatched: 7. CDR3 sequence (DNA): TGCAGTGCGAAGTTTGGGACAGGGGGCACAGATACGCAGTATTTT. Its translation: CSAKFGTGGTDTQYF.